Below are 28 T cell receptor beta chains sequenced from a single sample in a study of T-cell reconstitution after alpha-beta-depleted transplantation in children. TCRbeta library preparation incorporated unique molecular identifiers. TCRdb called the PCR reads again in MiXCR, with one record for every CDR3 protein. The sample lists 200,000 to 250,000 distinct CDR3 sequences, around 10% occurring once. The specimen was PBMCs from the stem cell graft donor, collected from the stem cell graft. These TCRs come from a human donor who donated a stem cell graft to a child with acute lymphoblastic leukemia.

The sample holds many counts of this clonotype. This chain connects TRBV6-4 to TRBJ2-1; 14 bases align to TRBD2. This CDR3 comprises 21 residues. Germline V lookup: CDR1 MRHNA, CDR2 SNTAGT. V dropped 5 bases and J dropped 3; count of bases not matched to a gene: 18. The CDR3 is CASSPRFSFGTSGGSYNEQFF. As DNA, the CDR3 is TGTGCCAGCAGTCCCCGTTTCTCATTCGGGACTAGCGGGGGCAGCTACAATGAGCAGTTCTTC.

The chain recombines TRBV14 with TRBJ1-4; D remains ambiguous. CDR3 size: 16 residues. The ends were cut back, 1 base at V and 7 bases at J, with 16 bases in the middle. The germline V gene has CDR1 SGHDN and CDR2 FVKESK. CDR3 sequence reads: CASSQVQSLVGEKLFF. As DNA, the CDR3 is TGTGCCAGCAGCCAAGTGCAGTCGTTGGTCGGTGAAAAACTGTTTTTT.

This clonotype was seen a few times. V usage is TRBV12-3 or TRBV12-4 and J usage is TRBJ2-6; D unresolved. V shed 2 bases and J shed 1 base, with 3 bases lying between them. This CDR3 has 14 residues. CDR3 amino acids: CASSLFSGANVLTF. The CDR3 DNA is TGTGCCAGCAGTTTATTTTCTGGGGCCAACGTCCTGACTTTC.

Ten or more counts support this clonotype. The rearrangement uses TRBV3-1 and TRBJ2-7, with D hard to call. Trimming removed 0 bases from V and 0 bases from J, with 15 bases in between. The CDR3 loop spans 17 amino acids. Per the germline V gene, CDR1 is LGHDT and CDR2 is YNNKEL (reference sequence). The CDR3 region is CASSQDWWRRSSYEQYF. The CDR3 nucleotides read TGTGCCAGCAGCCAAGATTGGTGGCGTAGAAGCTCCTACGAGCAGTACTTC.

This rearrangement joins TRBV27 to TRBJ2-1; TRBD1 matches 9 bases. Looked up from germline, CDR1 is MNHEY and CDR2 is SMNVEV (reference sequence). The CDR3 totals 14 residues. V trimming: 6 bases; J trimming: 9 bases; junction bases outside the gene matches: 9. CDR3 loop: CASSYRGQRGEQFF. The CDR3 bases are TGTGCCAGCAGCTACAGGGGGCAGAGGGGTGAGCAGTTCTTC.

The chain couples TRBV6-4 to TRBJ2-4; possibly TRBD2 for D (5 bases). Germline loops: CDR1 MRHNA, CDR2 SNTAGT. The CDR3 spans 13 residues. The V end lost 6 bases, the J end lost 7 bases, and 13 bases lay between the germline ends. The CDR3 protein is CASRRGSANIQYF. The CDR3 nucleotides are TGTGCCAGCAGGAGAGGGAGTGCGAACATTCAGTACTTC.

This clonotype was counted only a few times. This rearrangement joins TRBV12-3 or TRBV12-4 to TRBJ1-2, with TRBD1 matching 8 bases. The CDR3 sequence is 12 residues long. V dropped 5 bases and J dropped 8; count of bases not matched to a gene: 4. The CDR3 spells CASSMTGVGYTF. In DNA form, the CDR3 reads TGTGCCAGCAGTATGACAGGGGTCGGCTACACCTTC.

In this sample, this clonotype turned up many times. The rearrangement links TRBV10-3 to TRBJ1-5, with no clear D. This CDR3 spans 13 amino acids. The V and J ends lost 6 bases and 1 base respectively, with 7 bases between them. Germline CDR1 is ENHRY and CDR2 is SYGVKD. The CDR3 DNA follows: TGTGCCATCAGCCGGGAGAGCAATCAGCCCCAGCATTTT. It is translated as CAISRESNQPQHF.

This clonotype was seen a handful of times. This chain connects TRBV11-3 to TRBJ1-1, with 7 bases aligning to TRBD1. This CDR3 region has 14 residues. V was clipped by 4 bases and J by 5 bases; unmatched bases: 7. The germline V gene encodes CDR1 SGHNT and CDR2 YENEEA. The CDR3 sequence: CASSSTTGRTEAFF. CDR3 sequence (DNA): TGTGCCAGCAGCTCGACGACAGGGCGGACTGAAGCTTTCTTT.

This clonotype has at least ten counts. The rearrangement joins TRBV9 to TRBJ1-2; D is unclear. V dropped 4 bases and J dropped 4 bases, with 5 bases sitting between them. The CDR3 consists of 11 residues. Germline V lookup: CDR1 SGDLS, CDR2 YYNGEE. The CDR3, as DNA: TGTGCCAGCAGCAGCGGCTATGGCTACACCTTC. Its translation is CASSSGYGYTF.

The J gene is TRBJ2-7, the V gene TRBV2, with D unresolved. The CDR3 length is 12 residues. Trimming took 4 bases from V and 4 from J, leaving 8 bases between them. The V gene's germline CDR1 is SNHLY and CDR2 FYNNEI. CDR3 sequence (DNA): TGTGCCAGCAGTGCCGTTTCGTACGAGCAGTACTTC. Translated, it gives CASSAVSYEQYF.

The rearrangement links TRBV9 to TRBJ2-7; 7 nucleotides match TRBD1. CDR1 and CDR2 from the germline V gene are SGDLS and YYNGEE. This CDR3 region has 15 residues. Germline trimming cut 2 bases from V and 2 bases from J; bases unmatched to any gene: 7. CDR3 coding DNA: TGTGCCAGCAGCGTGACAGGGTTGCGCACCTACGAGCAGTACTTC. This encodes CASSVTGLRTYEQYF.

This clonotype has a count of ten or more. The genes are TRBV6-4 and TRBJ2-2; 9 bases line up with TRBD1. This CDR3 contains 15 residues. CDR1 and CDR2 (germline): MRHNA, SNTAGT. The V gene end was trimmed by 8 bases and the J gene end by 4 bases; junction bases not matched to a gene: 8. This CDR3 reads CASATGGGSTGELFF. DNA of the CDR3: TGTGCCAGCGCTACAGGGGGCGGGAGCACCGGGGAGCTGTTTTTT.

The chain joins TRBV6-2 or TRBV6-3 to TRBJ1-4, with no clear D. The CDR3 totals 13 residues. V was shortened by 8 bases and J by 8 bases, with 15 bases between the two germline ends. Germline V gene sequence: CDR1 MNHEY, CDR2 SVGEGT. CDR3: CASAPDYGEKLFF. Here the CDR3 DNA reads TGTGCCAGCGCTCCGGATTATGGCGAAAAACTGTTTTTT.

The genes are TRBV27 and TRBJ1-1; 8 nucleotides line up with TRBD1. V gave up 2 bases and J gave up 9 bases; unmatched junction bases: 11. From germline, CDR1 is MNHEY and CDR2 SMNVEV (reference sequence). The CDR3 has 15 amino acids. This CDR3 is CASSLMTGAIMKAFF. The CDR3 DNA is TGTGCCAGCAGTTTAATGACAGGGGCGATAATGAAAGCTTTCTTT.

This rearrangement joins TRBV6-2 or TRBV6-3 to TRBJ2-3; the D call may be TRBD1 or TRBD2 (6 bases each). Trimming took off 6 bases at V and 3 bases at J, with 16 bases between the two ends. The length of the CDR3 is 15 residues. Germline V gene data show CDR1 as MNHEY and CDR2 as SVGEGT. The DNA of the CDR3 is TGTGCCAGCAGGACTAGGGGGGAACCAACAGATACGCAGTATTTT. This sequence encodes CASRTRGEPTDTQYF.

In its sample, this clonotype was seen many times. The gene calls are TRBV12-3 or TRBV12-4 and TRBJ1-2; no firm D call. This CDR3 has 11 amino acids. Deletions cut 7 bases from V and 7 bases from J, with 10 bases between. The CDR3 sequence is CASTLGVGYTF. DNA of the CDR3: TGTGCCAGCACCCTCGGGGTTGGCTACACCTTC.

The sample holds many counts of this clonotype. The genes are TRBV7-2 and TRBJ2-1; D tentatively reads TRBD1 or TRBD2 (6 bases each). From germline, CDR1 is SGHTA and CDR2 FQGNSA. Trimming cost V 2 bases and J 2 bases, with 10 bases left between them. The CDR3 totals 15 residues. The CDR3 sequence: CASSLTGATYNEQFF. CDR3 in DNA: TGTGCCAGCAGCTTAACGGGGGCCACCTACAATGAGCAGTTCTTC.

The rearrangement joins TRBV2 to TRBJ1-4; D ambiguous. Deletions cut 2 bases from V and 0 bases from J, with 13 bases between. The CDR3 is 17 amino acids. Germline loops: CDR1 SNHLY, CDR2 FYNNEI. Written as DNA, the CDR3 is TGTGCCAGCAGTGAATTGGGCGGCGCGGCAACTAATGAAAAACTGTTTTTT. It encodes CASSELGGAATNEKLFF. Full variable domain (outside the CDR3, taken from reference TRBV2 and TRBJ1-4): EPEVTQTPSHQVTQMGQEVILRCVPISNHLYFYWYRQILGQKVEFLVSFYNNEISEKSEIFDDQFSVERPDGSNFTLKIRSTKLEDSAMYFCASSELGGAATNEKLFFGSGTQLSVL.

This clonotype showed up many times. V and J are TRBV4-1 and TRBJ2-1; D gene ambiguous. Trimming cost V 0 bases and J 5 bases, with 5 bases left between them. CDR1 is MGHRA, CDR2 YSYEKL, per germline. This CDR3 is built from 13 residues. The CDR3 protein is CASSQDPDNEQFF. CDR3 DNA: TGCGCCAGCAGCCAAGACCCCGACAATGAGCAGTTCTTC.

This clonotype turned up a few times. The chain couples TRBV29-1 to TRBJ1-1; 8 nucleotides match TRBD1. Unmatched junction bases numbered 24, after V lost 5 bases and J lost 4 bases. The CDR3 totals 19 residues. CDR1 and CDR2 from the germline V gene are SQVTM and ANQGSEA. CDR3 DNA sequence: TGCAGCGTTCGCCCCCACTTCGCAGGACAGGGAGATTTGGGCACTGAAGCTTTCTTT. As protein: CSVRPHFAGQGDLGTEAFF.

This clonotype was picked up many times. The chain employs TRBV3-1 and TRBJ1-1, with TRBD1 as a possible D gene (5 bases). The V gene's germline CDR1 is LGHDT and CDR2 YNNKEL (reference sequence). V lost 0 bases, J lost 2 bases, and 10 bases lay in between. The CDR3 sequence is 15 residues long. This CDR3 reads CASSQEGRVNTEAFF. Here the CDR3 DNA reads TGTGCCAGCAGCCAAGAGGGACGGGTAAACACTGAAGCTTTCTTT.

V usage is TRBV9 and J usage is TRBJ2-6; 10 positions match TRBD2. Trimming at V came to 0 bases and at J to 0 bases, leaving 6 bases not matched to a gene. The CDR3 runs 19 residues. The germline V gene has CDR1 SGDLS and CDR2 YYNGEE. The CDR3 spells CASSVGISGGFSGANVLTF. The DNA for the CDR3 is TGTGCCAGCAGCGTAGGTATTAGCGGGGGGTTCTCTGGGGCCAACGTCCTGACTTTC. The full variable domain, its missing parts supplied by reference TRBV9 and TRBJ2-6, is DSGVTQTPKHLITATGQRVTLRCSPRSGDLSVYWYQQSLDQGLQFLIQYYNGEERAKGNILERFSAQQFPDLHSELNLSSLELGDSALYFCASSVGISGGFSGANVLTFGAGSRLTVL.

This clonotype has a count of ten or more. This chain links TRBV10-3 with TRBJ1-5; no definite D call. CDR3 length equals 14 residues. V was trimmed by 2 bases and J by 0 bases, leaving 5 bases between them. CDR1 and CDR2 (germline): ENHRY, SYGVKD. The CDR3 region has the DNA TGTGCCATCAGTGAGGCCCTTAGCAATCAGCCCCAGCATTTT. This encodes CAISEALSNQPQHF.

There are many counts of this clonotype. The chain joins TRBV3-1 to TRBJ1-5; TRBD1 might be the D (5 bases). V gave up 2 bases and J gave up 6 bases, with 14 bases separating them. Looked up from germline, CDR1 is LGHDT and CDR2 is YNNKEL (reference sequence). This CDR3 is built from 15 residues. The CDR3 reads CASSQLRGIGQPQHF. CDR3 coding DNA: TGTGCCAGCAGCCAACTTAGGGGAATAGGTCAGCCCCAGCATTTT.

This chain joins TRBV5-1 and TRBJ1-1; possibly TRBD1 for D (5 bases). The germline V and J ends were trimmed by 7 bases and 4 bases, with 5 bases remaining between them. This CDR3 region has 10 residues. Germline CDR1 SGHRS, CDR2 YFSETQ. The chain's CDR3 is CASGGTEAFF. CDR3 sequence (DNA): TGCGCCAGCGGGGGCACTGAAGCTTTCTTT. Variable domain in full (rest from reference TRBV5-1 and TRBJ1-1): KAGVTQTPRYLIKTRGQQVTLSCSPISGHRSVSWYQQTPGQGLQFLFEYFSETQRNKGNFPGRFSGRQFSNSRSEMNVSTLELGDSALYLCASGGTEAFFGQGTRLTVV.

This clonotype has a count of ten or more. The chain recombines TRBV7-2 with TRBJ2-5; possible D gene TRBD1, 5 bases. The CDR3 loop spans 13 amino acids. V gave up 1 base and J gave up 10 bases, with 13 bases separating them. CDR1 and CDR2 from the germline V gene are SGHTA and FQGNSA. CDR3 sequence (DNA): TGTGCCAGCAGCTTAGAACCCACCCAGGGCCAGTACTTC. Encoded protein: CASSLEPTQGQYF.

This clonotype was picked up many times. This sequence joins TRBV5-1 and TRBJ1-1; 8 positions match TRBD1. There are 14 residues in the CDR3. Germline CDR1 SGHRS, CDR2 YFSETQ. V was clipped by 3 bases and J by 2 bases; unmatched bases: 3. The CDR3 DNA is TGCGCCAGCAGCTCCCAGGGGGCAAACACTGAAGCTTTCTTT. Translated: CASSSQGANTEAFF. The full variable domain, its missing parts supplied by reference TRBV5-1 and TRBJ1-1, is KAGVTQTPRYLIKTRGQQVTLSCSPISGHRSVSWYQQTPGQGLQFLFEYFSETQRNKGNFPGRFSGRQFSNSRSEMNVSTLELGDSALYLCASSSQGANTEAFFGQGTRLTVV.